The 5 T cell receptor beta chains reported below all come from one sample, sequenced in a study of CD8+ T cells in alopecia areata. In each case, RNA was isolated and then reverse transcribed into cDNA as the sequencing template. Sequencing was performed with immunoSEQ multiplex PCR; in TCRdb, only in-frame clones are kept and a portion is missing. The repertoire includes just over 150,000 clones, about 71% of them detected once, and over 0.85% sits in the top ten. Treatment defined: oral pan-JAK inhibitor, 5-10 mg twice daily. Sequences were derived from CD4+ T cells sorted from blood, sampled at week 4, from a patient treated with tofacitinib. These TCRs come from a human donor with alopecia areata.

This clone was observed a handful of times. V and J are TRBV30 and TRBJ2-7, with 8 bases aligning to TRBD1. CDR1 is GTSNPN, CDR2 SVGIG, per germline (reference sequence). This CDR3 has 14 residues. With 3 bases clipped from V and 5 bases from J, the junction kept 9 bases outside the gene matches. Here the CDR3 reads CAWRAPGTGNEQYF. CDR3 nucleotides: TGTGCCTGGAGGGCACCGGGGACAGGCAACGAGCAGTACTTC.

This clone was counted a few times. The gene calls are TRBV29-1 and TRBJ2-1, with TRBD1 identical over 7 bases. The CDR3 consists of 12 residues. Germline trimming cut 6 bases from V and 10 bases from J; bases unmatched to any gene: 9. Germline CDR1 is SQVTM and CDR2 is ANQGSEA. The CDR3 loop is CSVDRLQGEQFF. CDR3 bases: TGCAGCGTCGACCGACTACAGGGGGAGCAGTTCTTC.

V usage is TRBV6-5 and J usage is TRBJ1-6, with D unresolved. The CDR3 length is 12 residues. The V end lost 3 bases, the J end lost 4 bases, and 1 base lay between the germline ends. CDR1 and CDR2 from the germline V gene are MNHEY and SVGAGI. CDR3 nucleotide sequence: TGTGCCAGCAGTTATTATAATTCACCCCTCCACTTT. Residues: CASSYYNSPLHF.

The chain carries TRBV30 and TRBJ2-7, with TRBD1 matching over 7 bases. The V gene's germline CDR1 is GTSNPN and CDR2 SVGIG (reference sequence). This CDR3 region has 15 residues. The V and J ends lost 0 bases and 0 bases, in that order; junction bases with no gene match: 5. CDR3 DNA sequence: TGTGCCTGGAGTGTACGTGCAGGGGGCTCCTACGAGCAGTACTTC. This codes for CAWSVRAGGSYEQYF.

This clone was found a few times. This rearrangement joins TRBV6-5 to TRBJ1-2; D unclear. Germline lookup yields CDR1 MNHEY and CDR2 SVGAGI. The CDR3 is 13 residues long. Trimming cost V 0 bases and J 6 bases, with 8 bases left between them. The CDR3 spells CASSYSAQHGYTF. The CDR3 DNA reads TGTGCCAGCAGTTACTCGGCGCAGCATGGCTACACCTTC.